The 20 T cell receptor beta chains in this list originate from one sample, sequenced in a study of T cell repertoires in aging, cancer and after chemotherapy. A mixed TRB-A/B primer pool amplified rearranged TRB by multiplex touch-down PCR. TCRdb reprocessed the multiplex PCR reads via MiXCR and lists one record per CDR3 protein. The sample holds approximately 950 distinct CDR3 sequences, about 27% seen once. TCR beta rearrangements were amplified from peripheral blood genomic DNA. The sample comprised blood. These receptors all stem from a human donor with a solid tumor.

The V gene is TRBV27, the J gene TRBJ2-5, with TRBD2 matching 14 bases. Per the germline V gene, CDR1 is MNHEY and CDR2 is SMNVEV (reference sequence). This CDR3 comprises 16 residues. V lost 8 bases to trimming and J lost 1 base; unmatched junction nucleotides: 6. The CDR3 spells CASWTSGGRVQETQYF. The CDR3 nucleotides are TGTGCCAGCTGGACTAGCGGGGGGAGGGTCCAAGAGACCCAGTACTTC.

J is TRBJ1-1 and V is TRBV7-2; D ambiguous. Germline values: CDR1 SGHTA, CDR2 FQGNSA. V was pared by 3 bases and J by 7 bases, with 12 bases between. CDR3 length: 13 amino acids. The CDR3 DNA reads TGTGCCAGCAGCTTTTGGGGAGGTCATGAAGCTTTCTTT. Protein product: CASSFWGGHEAFF. The complete variable domain, with remaining parts taken from reference TRBV7-2 and TRBJ1-1, reads GAGVSQSPSNKVTEKGKDVELRCDPISGHTALYWYRQSLGQGLEFLIYFQGNSAPDKSGLPSDRFSAERTGGSVSTLTIQRTQQEDSAVYLCASSFWGGHEAFFGQGTRLTVV.

The chain joins TRBV11-1 to TRBJ2-1, with 11 bases fitting TRBD2. This CDR3 spans 17 amino acids. J gave up 3 bases and V 2 bases, and 6 bases lay outside the gene matches. Germline V gene sequence: CDR1 SGHAT, CDR2 FQDESV (reference sequence). The CDR3 DNA follows: TGTGCCAGCAGCTTAACTAGCGGGAGCCCTCTCTACAATGAGCAGTTCTTC. The encoded protein is CASSLTSGSPLYNEQFF.

This clonotype qualifies as large (0.1 to 1%). The chain links TRBV29-1 to TRBJ1-1; the D is unclear. The germline V gene has CDR1 SQVTM and CDR2 ANQGSEA. The CDR3 totals 10 residues. V lost 4 bases, J lost 11 bases, and 11 bases lay in between. The CDR3 protein is CSVGSGNAFF. In DNA, the CDR3 is TGCAGCGTTGGATCGGGGAATGCTTTCTTT.

The chain uses TRBV7-4 and TRBJ1-6, with a tentative D call TRBD1 (5 bases). Per germline, CDR1 SGHVT and CDR2 SQSDAQ. CDR3 length: 16 amino acids. The germline V and J ends were trimmed by 2 bases and 7 bases, with 15 bases remaining between them. The CDR3 here is CASSLIGAKLNSPLHF. The DNA for the CDR3 is TGTGCCAGCAGCTTAATAGGGGCGAAACTCAATTCACCCCTCCACTTT.

The rearrangement uses TRBV5-1 and TRBJ1-1; TRBD1 matches 8 bases. There are 14 residues in the CDR3. The V gene's germline CDR1 is SGHRS and CDR2 YFSETQ. With V trimmed by 5 bases and J by 0 bases, 3 bases remained unmatched. The CDR3 nucleotides read TGCGCCAGCAGTCGACAGGGGATGAACACTGAAGCTTTCTTT. The encoded protein is CASSRQGMNTEAFF.

The chain links TRBV5-1 to TRBJ2-1, with D possibly matching TRBD2 (5 bases). With 0 bases removed from V and 6 bases from J, the gap between germline ends came to 10 bases. CDR1 SGHRS and CDR2 YFSETQ come from the germline V gene. This CDR3 has 14 residues. The CDR3: CASSLAGLSNEQFF. CDR3 DNA: TGCGCCAGCAGCTTGGCCGGACTTTCCAATGAGCAGTTCTTC.

In its sample, this clonotype is large (0.1 to 1%). The rearrangement joins TRBV6-6 to TRBJ2-1, with 7 bases that match TRBD1. The germline CDR1 and CDR2 sequences are MNHNY and SVGAGI (reference sequence). This CDR3 contains 15 residues. Trimming cost V 2 bases and J 0 bases; bases outside gene matches: 1. CDR3 region: CASSYAGGSYNEQFF. CDR3 DNA: TGTGCCAGCAGTTACGCAGGGGGCTCCTACAATGAGCAGTTCTTC.

V gene TRBV14 combines with J gene TRBJ2-7, with TRBD2 as a possible D gene (5 bases). The CDR3 has 14 residues. CDR1 and CDR2 (germline): SGHDN, FVKESK. V was shortened by 2 bases and J by 4 bases, with 12 bases between the two germline ends. The CDR3 DNA follows: TGTGCCAGCAGCCAATACCGTTCGGGGTACGAGCAGTACTTC. It yields the protein CASSQYRSGYEQYF.

By share, this clonotype ranks as medium-sized. The V gene is TRBV5-1, the J gene TRBJ2-3; D remains ambiguous. Germline CDR1 reads SGHRS; CDR2 reads YFSETQ. Between the trimmed V and J ends, which lost 4 bases and 2 bases, there was a span of 5 bases. The CDR3 is made up of 12 amino acids. CDR3: CASSPDTDTQYF. The CDR3 nucleotides are TGCGCCAGCAGCCCAGACACAGATACGCAGTATTTT.

A word on this clonotype: This may be a read error: a much more frequent sequence differs by one nucleotide. The chain uses TRBV20-1 and TRBJ1-5; perhaps TRBD1 as D (5 bases). The CDR3 has 15 amino acids. Germline CDR1 is DFQATT and CDR2 is SNEGSKA (reference sequence). The CDR3 here is CSARVDTYSSQPQHF. In DNA, the CDR3 is TGCAGTGCTAGAGTGGACACTTATAGCAGTCAGCCCCAGCATTTT.

This clonotype is large in the sample. CDR3 nucleotide sequence: TGTGCCAGCAGTTTCCCAGAGACCCAGTACTTC. Translated, it gives CASSFPETQYF. The chain recombines TRBV6-2 or TRBV6-3 with TRBJ2-5; D unclear. V was clipped by 4 bases and J by 4 bases, with 4 bases between them. This CDR3 is built from 11 residues. In germline, CDR1 is MNHEY, CDR2 SVGEGT.

This chain uses TRBV27 with TRBJ1-3; D call uncertain. The CDR3 loop spans 14 amino acids. Between the trimmed V and J ends, which lost 2 bases and 4 bases, there was a span of 9 bases. Germline V gene data show CDR1 as MNHEY and CDR2 as SMNVEV (reference sequence). This chain's CDR3 is CASSLGPSGNTIYF. CDR3 nucleotide sequence: TGTGCCAGCAGTTTAGGCCCCTCGGGAAACACCATATATTTT.

By share of the sample, this clonotype is medium-sized. This chain's CDR3 is CASSIQTMNTEAFF. In DNA, the CDR3 is TGTGCCAGTAGTATCCAGACCATGAACACTGAAGCTTTCTTT. The rearrangement uses TRBV19 and TRBJ1-1; D not certain. Trimming took 3 bases from V and 0 from J, leaving 8 bases between them. Germline CDR1 and CDR2: LNHDA and SQIVND (reference sequence). This CDR3 comprises 14 residues.

Within the sample, this clonotype is large (0.1 to 1%). This chain uses TRBV29-1 with TRBJ1-1; 7 bases are shared with TRBD1. The length of the CDR3 is 15 residues. CDR1 is SQVTM, CDR2 ANQGSEA, per germline. V lost 6 bases, J lost 0 bases, and 10 bases stayed unmatched. CDR3 region: CSVNRGMVVNTEAFF. DNA for the CDR3: TGCAGCGTAAACAGGGGAATGGTCGTGAACACTGAAGCTTTCTTT.

By sample share, this clonotype is large. The chain joins TRBV5-5 to TRBJ1-5; D is unclear. The CDR3 sequence is 15 residues long. V dropped 0 bases and J dropped 11 bases, with 18 bases sitting between them. Germline V CDR1 and CDR2: SGHKS, YYEKEE (reference sequence). The DNA for the CDR3 is TGTGCCAGCAGCTTGGACCCCCTGGGCGTCCGTACCCAGCATTTT. Translating gives CASSLDPLGVRTQHF.

Regarding this clonotype: The junction shows a germline mismatch at one end, possibly a read error. The chain carries TRBV6-5 and TRBJ2-1, with 8 positions matching TRBD2. CDR1 is MNHEY, CDR2 SVGAGI, per germline. The CDR3 length is 16 residues. The CDR3 DNA reads TGTGCCAGCAGTGACTCAGCGGGAGACAAGGGGAATGAGCAGTTCTTC. It specifies CASSDSAGDKGNEQFF.

By sample fraction, this clonotype is large. V and J are TRBV27 and TRBJ2-5, with D possibly matching TRBD1 (5 bases). The CDR3 length is 16 residues. From germline, CDR1 is MNHEY and CDR2 SMNVEV (reference sequence). The V end was cut by 2 bases, the J end by 4 bases, with 17 bases between. The CDR3 protein is CASSLATAQARETQYF. The CDR3 coding sequence is TGTGCCAGCAGTTTAGCGACAGCACAGGCGAGAGAGACCCAGTACTTC.

This clonotype is judged large. The V and J genes are TRBV6-2 or TRBV6-3 and TRBJ2-7; D might be TRBD1 (5 bases). The CDR3 is made up of 12 amino acids. CDR1 MNHEY and CDR2 SVGEGT come from the germline V gene. V was pared by 7 bases and J by 2 bases, with 9 bases between. The CDR3 protein is CASMTVPYEQYF. CDR3 DNA sequence: TGTGCCAGCATGACAGTTCCCTACGAGCAGTACTTC.

This clonotype ranks as large (0.1 to 1%). The chain has TRBV19 and TRBJ2-1; 10 bases agree with TRBD2. The CDR3 is 13 amino acids. With V trimmed by 6 bases and J by 10 bases, 6 bases remained unmatched. Germline CDR1 reads LNHDA; CDR2 reads SQIVND (reference sequence). The CDR3 DNA reads as TGTGCCAGTAGACCTGGGACTAGCGACGAGCAGTTCTTC. Its protein is CASRPGTSDEQFF. Together with reference TRBV19 and TRBJ2-1, the CDR3 gives the full variable domain: DGGITQSPKYLFRKEGQNVTLSCEQNLNHDAMYWYRQDPGQGLRLIYYSQIVNDFQKGDIAEGYSVSREKKESFPLTVTSAQKNPTAFYLCASRPGTSDEQFFGPGTRLTVL.